This TCR beta chain is from a study of blood T cell repertoires in COVID-19. The protocol was immunoSEQ multiplex PCR, while the TCRdb copy is restricted to in-frame clones and leaves out a portion. The sample holds around 46,000 clones, about 87% seen once. Germline V gene data show CDR1 as SEHNR and CDR2 as FQNEAQ (reference sequence). The CDR3 sequence is 15 residues long. V lost 5 bases to trimming and J lost 2 bases, with 13 bases between them. The receptor was derived from a man aged 45 to 65 with acute or convalescent COVID-19. The genes are TRBV7-9 and TRBJ2-1; D is possibly TRBD2 (6 bases). Sequencing was carried out using peripheral blood. CDR3 nucleotides: TGTGCCAGCAGCCCTCGAGCGGGTACCTACAATGAGCAGTTCTTC. Translating gives CASSPRAGTYNEQFF.